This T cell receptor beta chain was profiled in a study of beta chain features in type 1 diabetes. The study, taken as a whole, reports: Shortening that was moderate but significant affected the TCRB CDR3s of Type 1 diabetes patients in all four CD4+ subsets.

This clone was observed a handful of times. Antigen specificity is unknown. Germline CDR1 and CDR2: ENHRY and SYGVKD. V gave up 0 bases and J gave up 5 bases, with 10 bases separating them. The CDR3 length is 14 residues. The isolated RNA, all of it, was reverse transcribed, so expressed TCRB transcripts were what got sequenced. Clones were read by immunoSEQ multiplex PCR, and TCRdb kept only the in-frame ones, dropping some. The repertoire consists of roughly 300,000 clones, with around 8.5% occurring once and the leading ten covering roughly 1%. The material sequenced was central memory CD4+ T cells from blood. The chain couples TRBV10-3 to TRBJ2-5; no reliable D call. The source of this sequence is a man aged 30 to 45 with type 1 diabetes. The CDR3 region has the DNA TGTGCCATCAGTGAGTCGGAAATGGGGGAGACCCAGTACTTC. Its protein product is CAISESEMGETQYF.